This T cell receptor (beta chain) originates from a study of T cell repertoires in cytomegalovirus infection. Notes on this clonotype: Its matching antigen is unknown.

V gave up 8 bases and J gave up 6 bases, with 17 bases separating them. This CDR3 contains 15 residues. CDR1 and CDR2 (germline): SNHLY, FYNNEI. MiXCR, applied by TCRdb to the reads, yields one record per CDR3 protein. The sample shows about a million distinct CDR3 sequences, around 29% of them seen only once. The source is a human donor in good health (CMV status not recorded). Some clones in this sample may be carry-over from other donors' samples. The chain recombines TRBV2 with TRBJ1-6, with D unclear. Source: cultured CD8+ T cells from PBMCs, taken from culture after CMV antigen stimulation. CDR3 sequence: CASSSQIVGNSPLHF. The CDR3 bases are TGTGCCAGCTCTTCACAGATAGTGGGTAATTCACCCCTCCACTTT.